This entry is about one T cell receptor (beta chain). Original methodology: Reference gene primer amplification yielded estimated nucleated cell counts. Sequencing was performed with immunoSEQ multiplex PCR; in TCRdb, only in-frame clones are kept and a portion is missing. Clone size and the V and J calls come from that table; the DNA yielded D and trimming. The profile covers more than 75,000 clones, with 65% to 90% appearing a single time and around 25% taken by the ten largest. Trimming took off 5 bases at V and 1 base at J, with 15 bases between the two ends. CDR3 length: 16 amino acids. Germline V gene data show CDR1 as LNHNV and CDR2 as YYDKDF (reference sequence). The record originates from a study of blood T cell repertoires in COVID-19. Study as a whole: The analysed material was cDNA or gDNA that came from T cells, B-cell-depleted T cells, or PBMCs.

Sequenced sample: peripheral blood. The TCR originated in a man in his sixties with acute or convalescent COVID-19. The V call is TRBV15, the J call TRBJ1-3; weak D call: TRBD1 (6 bases). The CDR3 region has the DNA TGTGCCACCAGCTTCCCCTTACAGGGTTCTGGAAACACCATATATTTT. This sequence encodes CATSFPLQGSGNTIYF.